This note documents a single T cell receptor beta chain sequence. This clone has only a few counts. What this receptor recognizes is not known. Per-base qualities were not stored, and no clone one base away is much larger. This entry is derived from a study of T cell responses to AZD1222 COVID-19 vaccine (dated by TCRdb to the early 2020s). Describing the broader study: AZD1222 recipients with second doses at about 4 weeks or about 12 weeks were pooled, because spike-specific TCR depth and breadth did not differ between schedules. A total of roughly 240 trial participants underwent TCR sequencing, of whom about 210 received two doses of AZD1222 and around 25 received two doses of the MenACWY control vaccine. Trial participants were enrolled into age subgroups of 18-55, 56-69 and 70-plus years, which contained 148, 28 and 57 TCR-sequenced participants, respectively. Beyond this particular receptor, the publication reports: The 56-69-year group was small, and its depth increase did not reach significance, likely because of low power. The whole spike protein was spanned by vaccine-associated CD4 TCRs, and dominant responses were seen in regions 160-218 and 743-854. Participants were mostly white British and included more females than males, and it was suggested by the authors that clonal diversity may have been underestimated. Because no samples from the day 14 peak response were available, repertoires could be characterized only after the peak T cell response. Conclusions about previously exposed vaccinees are limited, since just six AZD1222 recipients were seropositive for SARS-CoV-2 at baseline. Reportedly, almost half of the unique spike-specific TCRs recognized epitopes lying outside the regions that are mutated in the B.1.351 and B.1.1.7 variants. Spike-specific TCR breadth and depth rose significantly after two AZD1222 doses compared with day 0 and with MenACWY recipients.

The time point label corresponds to: baseline before first vaccination. Vaccinee samples came from UK trials COV001 and COV002, including a single-blind randomized controlled phase 2/3 trial of AZD1222 (ChAdOx1 nCoV-19) in healthy adults. For TCRbeta chain sequencing, PBMC samples from trial participants were taken at day 0 and at day 28 after the second dose. The CDR3 regions of human TCRbeta chains were analyzed by immunosequencing. As for the authors' bioinformatics: TCRs in the repertoires were compared against a reference library of SARS-CoV-2-specific TCRs that had been generated with the MIRA antigen-specificity platform. Breadth was defined as the fraction of unique TCRs that were SARS-CoV-2-associated, and depth was defined as the fraction of total T cells that were SARS-CoV-2-associated. Using the MIRA data, each spike-specific TCR was assigned both to the spike region to which the TCR was reactive and to a CD4 or CD8 class. Log10-transformed breadth and depth values were compared by one-way ANOVA with Sidak's multiple comparisons tests. Imported from immuneACCESS, the table was reduced by TCRdb to in-frame sequences with V and J called. These copies leave out some clones; in studies compared against another copy, an unresolved V gene accounts for under half, and the cause of the remainder is not known. V and J calls and clone size follow that table, whereas D and trimming were derived from the DNA. Within this sample are 90,000 to 100,000 clones, with about 85% of them counted one time only. Together, the top ten hold 2.5% to 3% of the sample.

Sequenced material: peripheral blood, taken on day 0 of AZD1222 vaccination. The sequence was collected from an adult in good health.

The DNA is as follows: TGTGCCTGGAGAGGACGGGGCTCTGGAAACACCATATATTTT. It specifies CAWRGRGSGNTIYF. The chain was built from TRBV30 and TRBJ1-3, with no confidently assigned D gene. There are 14 amino acids in the CDR3, from cysteine to phenylalanine inclusive. Only CDR3 DNA is held: 42 bases, read in frame from base 1. Trimming costs V 3 bases and J 0 bases, and their ends lie 9 bases apart. According to the germline V gene (reference sequence), CDR1 reads GTSNPN and CDR2 reads SVGIG.